This entry concerns a single T cell receptor (beta chain). This clone is regarded as medium-sized (0.01 to 0.1%). Its antigen remains undetermined. Within one base of it there is no much larger clone, and no base qualities were kept. The data are from a study of somatic mutations in cytotoxic T cells in rheumatoid arthritis (dated by TCRdb to 2016 to 2017). For the study in its entirety: Before any treatment started and right after they were diagnosed, patients gave peripheral blood samples (30 ml EDTA). A FACSAria II or Sony SH800 was used to flow-sort some V beta antibody-stained T-cell populations at nearly 100% purity, and TCRB sequencing was also done on sorted V beta1+ cells. In newly diagnosed rheumatoid arthritis without treatment, the study examined if expanded CD8+ T-cell clones harbor somatic mutations, relying on TCRB deep sequencing to characterize clonality. TCRB deep sequencing covered some 65 patients with rheumatoid arthritis along with 15 to 20 healthy controls. Median age was essentially the same in the patient group and the control group.

TCRB CDR3 sequencing used the immunoSEQ assay on genomic DNA. Per the original workflow: When patient CD8+ clones exceeding 1% were checked against published virus-specific TCRB sequences, only a few matched. Analyses were restricted to productive TCRB rearrangements. Defining a clone by its unique TCRB CDR3 sequence, the study calculated clonality as a productive clonality index derived from Shannon entropy. To calculate repertoire overlap between two samples, the template counts of each clone were considered relative to each sample's total templates. V-gene usage measured by flow cytometry correlated with TCRB sequencing V-gene usage, with a Spearman r of 0.5 to 0.65. TCRdb took this table from immuneACCESS and kept in-frame rearrangements with V and J called. Such tables lack part of the clones; where checked against another copy, unresolved V genes explain under half of the gap, and the rest is unexplained. D and trimming come from the DNA, and the V and J calls and clone size come from that table. The sample includes about 14,000 clones, with 82% observed a single time. The ten largest clones capture roughly 27% of the sample.

CD4+ and CD8+ cells were isolated by positive magnetic bead selection on an AutoMACS, and purity was checked by flow cytometry. Initial screening for clonal expansions relied on flow cytometry with a TCR V beta antibody panel, after which sorted CD8+ fractions underwent TCRB deep sequencing for characterization. Isolation of peripheral blood mononuclear cells was done through Ficoll-Paque PLUS density gradient separation. DNA from CD4-enriched, CD8-enriched or PBMC samples was extracted using Nucleospin Tissue or Tissue XS kits and then quantified on a Qubit 2.0 fluorometer. Study-level results and caveats: The antigen targets of the expanded CD8+ clones were unknown, and absence from virus-specific databases did not rule out viral specificity. CD8+ T-cell clonality did not differ significantly between rheumatoid arthritis patients and age-matched healthy controls. The slight underrepresentation of TRBV07 in patients was not corrected for multiple comparisons. Several identical CD8+ TCRB sequences were found in both blood and synovial fluid, and in about an eighth of the roughly 65 patients the largest CD8+ clone exceeded 20% of CD8+ cells. In patients, CD8+ clonality rose with age (Spearman r ~ 0.52), which was not the case in healthy controls.

The CDR3 contains 15 residues, cysteine and phenylalanine counted. Left in the record is the CDR3 DNA by itself, 45 bases read in frame from the first base. As encoded in the germline V gene (reference sequence), CDR1 is MNHEY while CDR2 is SMNVEV. V is shortened by 3 bases, J by 4 bases, and the region joining them spans 15 bases. The sequence was collected from an adult with rheumatoid arthritis. The rearranged chain carries TRBV27 and TRBJ1-2; the D gene remains uncertain. Material for sequencing was CD8+ T cells sorted from blood. Here the CDR3 is given as CASSFSQTSFYGYTF. The DNA sequence is given as TGTGCCAGCAGTTTCTCCCAGACCTCCTTCTATGGCTACACCTTC.